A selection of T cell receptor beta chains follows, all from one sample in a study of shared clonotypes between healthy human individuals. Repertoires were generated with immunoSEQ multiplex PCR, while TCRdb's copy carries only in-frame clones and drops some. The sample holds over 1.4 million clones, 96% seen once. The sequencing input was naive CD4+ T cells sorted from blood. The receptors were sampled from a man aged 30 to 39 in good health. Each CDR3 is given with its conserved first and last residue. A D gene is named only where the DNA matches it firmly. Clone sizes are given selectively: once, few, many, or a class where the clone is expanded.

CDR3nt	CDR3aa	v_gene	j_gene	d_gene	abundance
TGTGCCAGCAGGGCACTAGCGGGAGGCCAAGAGACCCAGTACTTC	CASRALAGGQETQYF	TRBV2	TRBJ2-5	TRBD2	.
TGTGCTAGTGGTTTCCGGAACACAGATACGCAGTATTTT	CASGFRNTDTQYF	TRBV12-5	TRBJ2-3	.	.
TGTGCCAGCAGGGGACTAGCGCCAGATACGCAGTATTTT	CASRGLAPDTQYF	TRBV2	TRBJ2-3	TRBD2	.
TGTGCCTGGACGGTAAACGGGAGGGCCAGCAATGAGCAGTTCTTC	CAWTVNGRASNEQFF	TRBV30	TRBJ2-1	TRBD2	.
TGCGCCAGCAGCTTGGACCAGGCTAGCACAGATACGCAGTATTTT	CASSLDQASTDTQYF	TRBV5-1	TRBJ2-3	.	.
TGTGCCAGCAGCCCCTCAAGCGGGAGGGGCACCGGGGAGCTGTTTTTT	CASSPSSGRGTGELFF	TRBV9	TRBJ2-2	TRBD2	.
TGTGCCTGGAAGGCTTCCAGCACAGATACGCAGTATTTT	CAWKASSTDTQYF	TRBV30	TRBJ2-3	.	.
TGCGCCAGCAGCCCAGAACCGGCGGGACAGAGCTTGGAGAGCTTAAATGAGCAGTTCTTC	CASSPEPAGQSLESLNEQFF	TRBV5-1	TRBJ2-1	.	.
TGCGCCAGCAGCCTGGGGGAAAAACTGTTTTTT	CASSLGEKLFF	TRBV4-3	TRBJ1-4	.	.
TGTGCCAGCAGTGGCGGACTAGCTTTTCCATGGGAGACCCAGTACTTC	CASSGGLAFPWETQYF	TRBV2	TRBJ2-5	TRBD2	.
TGCGCCAGCAGCTTGGTCCGGGGAGGAACAGATACGCAGTATTTT	CASSLVRGGTDTQYF	TRBV5-1	TRBJ2-3	.	.
TGTGCCAGCAGTGACTCCCAAAGCGGGAGAGGATACAATGAGCAGTTCTTC	CASSDSQSGRGYNEQFF	TRBV6-4	TRBJ2-1	TRBD2	once
TGTGCCAGCAGCTTAAACAGCTTCTACAATGAGCAGTTCTTC	CASSLNSFYNEQFF	TRBV7-8	TRBJ2-1	.	.
TGTGCCAGCTCACCCATAGACTCGGTCCACGGCTACACCTTC	CASSPIDSVHGYTF	TRBV18	TRBJ1-2	.	.
TGTGCCAGCTCACCAATGACAGGGCTGACAGATACGCAGTATTTT	CASSPMTGLTDTQYF	TRBV18	TRBJ2-3	TRBD1	.
TGTGCCAGCAGCCTAGGGACAGGCAATCAGCCCCAGCATTTT	CASSLGTGNQPQHF	TRBV7-9	TRBJ1-5	TRBD1	once
TGTGCCAGCAGTCGGCGGGACTACGATGAGCAGTTCTTC	CASSRRDYDEQFF	TRBV6-5	TRBJ2-1	TRBD2	.
TGTGCCAGCAGTATCCTAGGGGTCAACTATGGCTACACCTTC	CASSILGVNYGYTF	TRBV28	TRBJ1-2	.	.
TGTGCCAGCAGTTGGGGGGAGACCCAGTACTTC	CASSWGETQYF	TRBV6-6	TRBJ2-5	.	.
TGTGCCAGCAGTTTATTGGGTCTAGCGGAGATGCAGACCCAGTACTTC	CASSLLGLAEMQTQYF	TRBV28	TRBJ2-5	TRBD2	.
TGTGCCAGTAGTTCCGGAGGACAGTTGTATGGCTACACCTTC	CASSSGGQLYGYTF	TRBV19	TRBJ1-2	.	.
TGCGCCGCAGCGGAGGGACAGCTCCCGACTAGCGGGAACTACGAGCAGTACTTC	CAAAEGQLPTSGNYEQYF	TRBV10-1	TRBJ2-7	TRBD2	.
TGTGCCAGCAGCTCCATCCCCAGGGGTAATGAGCAGTTCTTC	CASSSIPRGNEQFF	TRBV5-6	TRBJ2-1	.	.
TGTGCCAGCAGCTTGGCCTGGGTGAACACTGAAGCTTTCTTT	CASSLAWVNTEAFF	TRBV5-5	TRBJ1-1	.	.
TGTGCCAGCAGCTACAGGGGTCCTAACAATGAGCAGTTCTTC	CASSYRGPNNEQFF	TRBV6-5	TRBJ2-1	TRBD1	.
TGTGCCTGGAGTGTTCTGAGCGGGAGGGGTGAGCAGTTCTTC	CAWSVLSGRGEQFF	TRBV30	TRBJ2-1	TRBD2	.
TGTGCCAGCAGCCCAACCGGGGACAGGGTTGGCTATGGCTACACCTTC	CASSPTGDRVGYGYTF	TRBV11-2	TRBJ1-2	TRBD1	.
TGCGCCAGCAGTTTGGAGGAAGAGACCCAGTACTTC	CASSLEEETQYF	TRBV5-1	TRBJ2-5	.	.
TGCGCCAGCAGTGAGGGGAGTTACAATGAGCAGTTCTTC	CASSEGSYNEQFF	TRBV10-2	TRBJ2-1	.	.
TGTGCCTGGATTAAGCAGAGGACAGATTCCTACGAGCAGTACTTC	CAWIKQRTDSYEQYF	TRBV30	TRBJ2-7	.	.
TGCGCCAGCAGTCCCGACGAGGCTGGAAACACCATATATTTT	CASSPDEAGNTIYF	TRBV23-1	TRBJ1-3	.	once
TGTGCCAGCAGCCCTGGACAGGGGTCAGATACGCAGTATTTT	CASSPGQGSDTQYF	TRBV7-3	TRBJ2-3	TRBD1	.
TGTGCCAGCAGGTATATCGATAAGTACTTGGGCCCCCAGCATTTT	CASRYIDKYLGPQHF	TRBV28	TRBJ1-5	.	.
TGTGCTAGTGGTTTGGGGGTACACTATGGCTACACCTTC	CASGLGVHYGYTF	TRBV12-5	TRBJ1-2	.	.
TGTGCCAGCAGCTTGGCAATAGCCAACCCCTCCTACAATGAGCAGTTCTTC	CASSLAIANPSYNEQFF	TRBV5-5	TRBJ2-1	.	.
TGCGCCAGCAGCCCGATCAGCCAAGAGACCCAGTACTTC	CASSPISQETQYF	TRBV4-1	TRBJ2-5	.	.
TGTGCCAGCAGCTTAAAGTCAGTCGAGGATACGCAGTATTTT	CASSLKSVEDTQYF	TRBV11-2	TRBJ2-3	.	.
TGTGCCACCAGCAGAGAGACTCATACCGCAGGGATCCAGCCCCAGCATTTT	CATSRETHTAGIQPQHF	TRBV15	TRBJ1-5	.	.
TGTGCCAGCAGCGGAAGGACAGGGGAACTCACAGATACGCAGTATTTT	CASSGRTGELTDTQYF	TRBV21-1	TRBJ2-3	.	.
TGCGCCAGCAGCTTGTCCCCCGGGGTAGCGGGAGGGCTTCAAGAGACCCAGTACTTC	CASSLSPGVAGGLQETQYF	TRBV5-1	TRBJ2-5	TRBD2	.
TGTGCCAGCAGATCCGGGACTGTCAACAATGAGCAGTTCTTC	CASRSGTVNNEQFF	TRBV7-2	TRBJ2-1	.	.
TGTGCCACCCAATGGGACAGGGGGACATTTTTAAAGAACACTGAAGCTTTCTTT	CATQWDRGTFLKNTEAFF	TRBV28	TRBJ1-1	TRBD1	.
TGTGCAAGTCGCTCTGGGGCCAACGTCCTGACTTTC	CASRSGANVLTF	TRBV12-2	TRBJ2-6	.	.
TGTGCCAGTAGTGGGGTAGCGGGAGCCTACGAGCAGTACTTC	CASSGVAGAYEQYF	TRBV19	TRBJ2-7	TRBD2	.
TGTGCCAGCAGCGGGGTGCTAGCGAACTACGAGCAGTACTTC	CASSGVLANYEQYF	TRBV7-2	TRBJ2-7	.	.
TGTGCCAGCAGCTCGGGACAGGGAGGAAACACCATATATTTT	CASSSGQGGNTIYF	TRBV7-2	TRBJ1-3	TRBD1	.
TGTGCCAGTAATTTCAGGGGAGACGGAGAGCAGTTCTTC	CASNFRGDGEQFF	TRBV19	TRBJ2-1	.	.
TGTGCCAGCAGCCCCTGGGGGGCGGCTAATGAAAAACTGTTTTTT	CASSPWGAANEKLFF	TRBV7-9	TRBJ1-4	.	.
TGTGCCAGCAGCTTAAGATATAACACTGAAGCTTTCTTT	CASSLRYNTEAFF	TRBV7-3	TRBJ1-1	.	.
TGTGCCAGCAATCCTAGCGGGAGAAATGAGCAGTTCTTC	CASNPSGRNEQFF	TRBV7-9	TRBJ2-1	TRBD2	.
TGTGCCAGTACGGGGACAGTACGCTCTGGGGCCAACGTCCTGACTTTC	CASTGTVRSGANVLTF	TRBV19	TRBJ2-6	TRBD1	.
TGCAGCGCCGAACTGGGCTGGAGCACAGATACGCAGTATTTT	CSAELGWSTDTQYF	TRBV29-1	TRBJ2-3	.	.
TGTGCCAGCAGCTTAGCAGGACGGGGTTCCTACGAGCAGTACTTC	CASSLAGRGSYEQYF	TRBV11-2	TRBJ2-7	.	.
TGTGCCAGCAGGGGGACGGCCTCTGCGCATTACGTGGAGCAGTACTTC	CASRGTASAHYVEQYF	TRBV28	TRBJ2-7	.	.
TGTGCCAGCAGTGAAGGCAGGGGGACCGGGGAGCTGTTTTTT	CASSEGRGTGELFF	TRBV6-1	TRBJ2-2	TRBD1	.
TGTGCCAGCAGTTTTGAGGGGGGCCCCTACGAGCAGTACTTC	CASSFEGGPYEQYF	TRBV27	TRBJ2-7	.	.
TGTGCCAGCAGCCCCGGTTATGGGGACTCCAATCAGCCCCAGCATTTT	CASSPGYGDSNQPQHF	TRBV6-6	TRBJ1-5	.	.
TGTGCCAGCTCAGCAGGACAGGGGCGAAGGGGAAACACCATATATTTT	CASSAGQGRRGNTIYF	TRBV18	TRBJ1-3	TRBD1	.
TGTGCCAGCAGTTTTGAACCGACCCAGGTCGGGGAGCTGTTTTTT	CASSFEPTQVGELFF	TRBV28	TRBJ2-2	.	.
TGCAGTGGAGGGGGCAATCAGCCCCAGCATTTT	CSGGGNQPQHF	TRBV20-1	TRBJ1-5	.	.